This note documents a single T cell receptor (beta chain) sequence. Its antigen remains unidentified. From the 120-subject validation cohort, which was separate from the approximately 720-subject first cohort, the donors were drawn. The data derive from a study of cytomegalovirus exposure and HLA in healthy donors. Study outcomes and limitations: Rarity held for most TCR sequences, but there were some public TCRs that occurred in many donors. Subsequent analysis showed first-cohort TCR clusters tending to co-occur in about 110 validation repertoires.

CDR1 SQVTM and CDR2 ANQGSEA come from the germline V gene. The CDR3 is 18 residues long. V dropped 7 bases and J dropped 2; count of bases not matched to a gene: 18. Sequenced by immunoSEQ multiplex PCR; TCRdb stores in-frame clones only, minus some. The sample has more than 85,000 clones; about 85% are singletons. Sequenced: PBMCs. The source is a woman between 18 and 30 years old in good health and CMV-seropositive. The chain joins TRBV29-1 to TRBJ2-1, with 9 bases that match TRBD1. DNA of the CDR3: TGCAGCGCCCAGGGGACAGGGATATATAGCGGGCCCTACAATGAGCAGTTCTTC. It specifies CSAQGTGIYSGPYNEQFF.